Below, one T cell receptor beta chain is given with its context. Its antigen remains unidentified. The data were taken from a study of human T cells and chemical hapten exposure. Study details: Subjects had 2% DPC placed on about 2 cm by about 2 cm of upper inner arm skin for sensitization. DPC (0.01%) was patch tested on the upper back and read at 6 days. Findings and caveats of the study: PT1 expanded TCR counts and patch test score were linked, and their correlation was positive. Expanded TCRs clustered into significantly more large CDR3 similarity groups than controls, the analysis revealed.

Time point defined: patch test 3, about 24 weeks after DPC sensitization. Regarding treatment: therapeutic diphenylcyclopropenone sensitization with weekly scalp DPC. TCRdb fed the RACE reads into MiXCR, producing one record per CDR3 protein. The sample has roughly 200,000 distinct CDR3 sequences, 24% seen once. The V gene's germline CDR1 is SGHAT and CDR2 FQNNGV. The CDR3 loop spans 14 amino acids. Trimming took 0 bases from V and 12 from J; bases not matched to a gene: 8. The material was whole blood, obtained in connection with sensitization to the hapten diphenylcyclopropenone (DPC). The chain recombines TRBV11-2 with TRBJ2-1; 7 nucleotides align to TRBD2. This clonotype was sampled from a woman aged 40 to 49 with alopecia areata. Some clones in this sample may be carry-over from other donors' samples. In DNA, the CDR3 is TGTGCCAGCAGCTTAGATCTTCCTAGCGGCTCGCAGTTCTTC. Translated: CASSLDLPSGSQFF.